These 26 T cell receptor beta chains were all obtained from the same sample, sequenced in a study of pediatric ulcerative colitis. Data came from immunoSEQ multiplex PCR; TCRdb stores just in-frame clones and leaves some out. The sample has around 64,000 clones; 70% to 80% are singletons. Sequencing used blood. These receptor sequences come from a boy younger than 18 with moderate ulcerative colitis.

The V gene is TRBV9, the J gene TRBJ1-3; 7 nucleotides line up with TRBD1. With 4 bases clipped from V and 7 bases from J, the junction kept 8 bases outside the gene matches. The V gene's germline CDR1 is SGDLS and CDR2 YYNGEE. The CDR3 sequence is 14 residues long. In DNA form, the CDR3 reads TGTGCCAGCAGCCTAGGGGTACAGGGGAACACCATATATTTT. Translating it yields CASSLGVQGNTIYF.

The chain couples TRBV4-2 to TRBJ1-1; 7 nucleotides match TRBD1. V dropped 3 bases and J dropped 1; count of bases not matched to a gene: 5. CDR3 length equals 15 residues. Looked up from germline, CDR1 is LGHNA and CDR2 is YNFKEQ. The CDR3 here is CASSQIDRENTEAFF. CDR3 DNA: TGTGCCAGCAGCCAGATTGACAGGGAGAACACTGAAGCTTTCTTT.

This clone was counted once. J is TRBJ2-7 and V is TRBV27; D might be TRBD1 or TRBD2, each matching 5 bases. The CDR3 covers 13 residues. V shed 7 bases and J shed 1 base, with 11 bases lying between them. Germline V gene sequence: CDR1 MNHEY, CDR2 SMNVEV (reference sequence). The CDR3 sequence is CASTRDGSYEQYF. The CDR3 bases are TGTGCCAGCACCAGGGACGGTTCCTACGAGCAGTACTTC.

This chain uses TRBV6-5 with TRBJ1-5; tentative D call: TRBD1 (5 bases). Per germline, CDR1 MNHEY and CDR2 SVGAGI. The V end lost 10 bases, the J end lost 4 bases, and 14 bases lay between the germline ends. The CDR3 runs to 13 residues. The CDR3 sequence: CAIPRGGNQPQHF. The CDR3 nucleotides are TGTGCCATCCCGCGGGGGGGAAATCAGCCCCAGCATTTT.

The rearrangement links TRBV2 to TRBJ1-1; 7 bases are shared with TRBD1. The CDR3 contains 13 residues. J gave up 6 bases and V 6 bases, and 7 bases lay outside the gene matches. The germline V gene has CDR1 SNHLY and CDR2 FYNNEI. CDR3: CASSDTGVAEAFF. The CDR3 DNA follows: TGTGCCAGCAGCGATACAGGGGTTGCTGAAGCTTTCTTT.

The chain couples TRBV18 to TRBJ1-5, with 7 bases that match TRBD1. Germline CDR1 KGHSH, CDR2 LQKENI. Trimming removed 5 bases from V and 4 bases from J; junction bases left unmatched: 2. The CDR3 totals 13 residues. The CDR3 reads CASSWDRNQPQHF. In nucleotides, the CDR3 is TGTGCCAGCTCATGGGACAGAAATCAGCCCCAGCATTTT.

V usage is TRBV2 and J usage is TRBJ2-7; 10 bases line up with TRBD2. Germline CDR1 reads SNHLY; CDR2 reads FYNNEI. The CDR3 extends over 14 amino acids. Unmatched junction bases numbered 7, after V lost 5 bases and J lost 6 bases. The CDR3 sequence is CASSLAGVIGEQYF. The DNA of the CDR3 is TGTGCCAGCAGTCTAGCGGGAGTAATTGGCGAGCAGTACTTC.

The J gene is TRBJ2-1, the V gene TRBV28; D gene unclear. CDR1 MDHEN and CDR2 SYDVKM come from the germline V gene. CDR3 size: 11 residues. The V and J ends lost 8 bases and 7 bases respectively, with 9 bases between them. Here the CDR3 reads CASGAINEQFF. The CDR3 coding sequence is TGTGCCAGCGGAGCCATAAATGAGCAGTTCTTC.

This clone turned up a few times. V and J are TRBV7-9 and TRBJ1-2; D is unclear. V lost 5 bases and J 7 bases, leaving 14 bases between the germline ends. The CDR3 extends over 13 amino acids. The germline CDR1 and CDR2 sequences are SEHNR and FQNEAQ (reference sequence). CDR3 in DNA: TGTGCCAGCAGCCCAAAGGGCGCTTCTGGCTACACCTTC. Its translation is CASSPKGASGYTF.

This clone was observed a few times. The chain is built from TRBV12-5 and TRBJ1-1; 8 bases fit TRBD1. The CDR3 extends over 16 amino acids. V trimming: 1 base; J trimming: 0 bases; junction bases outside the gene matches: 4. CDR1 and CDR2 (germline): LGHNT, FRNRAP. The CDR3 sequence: CASGLGTGPVNTEAFF. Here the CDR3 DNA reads TGTGCTAGTGGTTTGGGGACAGGGCCCGTGAACACTGAAGCTTTCTTT.

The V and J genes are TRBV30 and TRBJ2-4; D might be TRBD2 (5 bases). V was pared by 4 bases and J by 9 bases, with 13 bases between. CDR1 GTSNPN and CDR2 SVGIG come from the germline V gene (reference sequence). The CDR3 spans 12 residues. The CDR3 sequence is CAWTSGRGIQYF. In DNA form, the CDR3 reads TGTGCCTGGACGTCAGGACGGGGCATTCAGTACTTC.

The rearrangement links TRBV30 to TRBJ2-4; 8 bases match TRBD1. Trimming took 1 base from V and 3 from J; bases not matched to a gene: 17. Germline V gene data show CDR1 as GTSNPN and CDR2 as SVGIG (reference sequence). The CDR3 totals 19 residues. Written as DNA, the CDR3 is TGTGCCTGGAGTGGACCGGGACAGGCACCCAATGGCGGCAAAAACATTCAGTACTTC. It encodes CAWSGPGQAPNGGKNIQYF.

CDR3 region: CASSLGAVVADTQYF. CDR3 nucleotide sequence: TGCGCCAGCAGCTTGGGGGCCGTGGTGGCAGATACGCAGTATTTT. The chain couples TRBV5-1 to TRBJ2-3; D is undetermined. CDR3 length: 15 amino acids. Trimming cost V 0 bases and J 4 bases, with 12 bases left between them. Germline V gene data show CDR1 as SGHRS and CDR2 as YFSETQ.

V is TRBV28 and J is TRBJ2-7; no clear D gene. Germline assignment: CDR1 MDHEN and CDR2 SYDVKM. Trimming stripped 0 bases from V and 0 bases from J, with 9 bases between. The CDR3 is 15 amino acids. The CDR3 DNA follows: TGTGCCAGCAGTTTATGGACTCTGAGCTCCTACGAGCAGTACTTC. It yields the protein CASSLWTLSSYEQYF.

The CDR3 nucleotides are TGTGCCAGCAGCAAGCAGGGGGCTGCTAATGAAAAACTGTTTTTT. Protein product: CASSKQGAANEKLFF. V is TRBV5-4 and J is TRBJ1-4; 8 bases are shared with TRBD1. With 4 bases clipped from V and 3 bases from J, the junction kept 5 bases outside the gene matches. Germline CDR1 is SGHNT and CDR2 is YYREEE (reference sequence). The CDR3 runs 15 residues.

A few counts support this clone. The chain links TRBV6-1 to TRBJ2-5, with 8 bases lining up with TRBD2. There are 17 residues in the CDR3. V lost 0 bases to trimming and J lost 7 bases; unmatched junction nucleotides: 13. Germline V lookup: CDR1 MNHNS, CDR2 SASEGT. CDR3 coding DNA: TGTGCCAGCAGTGAAGCGATGGCGGGAGGACTCCAGAGGACCCAGTACTTC. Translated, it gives CASSEAMAGGLQRTQYF.

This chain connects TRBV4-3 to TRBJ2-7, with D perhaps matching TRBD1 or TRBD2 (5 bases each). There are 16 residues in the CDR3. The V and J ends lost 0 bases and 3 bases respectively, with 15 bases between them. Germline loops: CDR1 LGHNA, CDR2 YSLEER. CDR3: CASSQDGVGALYEQYF. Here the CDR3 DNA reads TGCGCCAGCAGCCAAGATGGGGTCGGGGCACTCTACGAGCAGTACTTC.

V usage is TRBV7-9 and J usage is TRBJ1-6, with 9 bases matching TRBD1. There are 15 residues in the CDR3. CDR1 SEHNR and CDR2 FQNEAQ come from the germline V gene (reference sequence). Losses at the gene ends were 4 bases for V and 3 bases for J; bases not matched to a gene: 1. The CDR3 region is CASSSGQGYNSPLHF. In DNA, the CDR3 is TGTGCCAGCAGCTCGGGACAGGGCTATAATTCACCCCTCCACTTT.

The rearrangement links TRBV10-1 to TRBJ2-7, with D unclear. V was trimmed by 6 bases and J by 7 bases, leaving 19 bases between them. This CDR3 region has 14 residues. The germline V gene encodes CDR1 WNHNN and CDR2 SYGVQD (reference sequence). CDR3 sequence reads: CASSRDGSSLEQYF. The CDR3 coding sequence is TGCGCCAGCAGCAGAGATGGGTCCTCTTTGGAGCAGTACTTC.

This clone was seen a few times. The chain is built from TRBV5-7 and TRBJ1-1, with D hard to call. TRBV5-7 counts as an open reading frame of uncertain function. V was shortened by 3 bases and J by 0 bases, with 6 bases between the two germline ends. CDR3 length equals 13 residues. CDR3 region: CASSSGVNTEAFF. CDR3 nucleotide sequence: TGTGCCAGCAGCTCTGGAGTGAACACTGAAGCTTTCTTT.

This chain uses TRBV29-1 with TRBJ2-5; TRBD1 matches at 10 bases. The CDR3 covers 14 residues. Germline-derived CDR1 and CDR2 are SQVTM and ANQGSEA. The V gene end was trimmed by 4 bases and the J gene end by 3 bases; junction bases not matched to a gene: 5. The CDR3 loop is CSVAGQGLKETQYF. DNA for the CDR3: TGCAGCGTTGCGGGACAGGGGCTGAAAGAGACCCAGTACTTC.

The CDR3 region has the DNA TGTGCCAGCAGTCGGGGGGACCTAAGCAATCAGCCCCAGCATTTT. This codes for CASSRGDLSNQPQHF. The chain employs TRBV2 and TRBJ1-5; D may be TRBD1 (5 bases). Germline CDR1 SNHLY, CDR2 FYNNEI. This CDR3 spans 15 amino acids. V was cut by 5 bases and J by 1 base, with 12 bases left in between.

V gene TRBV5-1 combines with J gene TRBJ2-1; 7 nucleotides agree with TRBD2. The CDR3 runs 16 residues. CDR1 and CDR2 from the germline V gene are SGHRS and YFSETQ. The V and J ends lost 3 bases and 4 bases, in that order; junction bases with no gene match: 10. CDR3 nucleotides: TGCGCCAGCAGCTGGATAGCGGGCTCAAAATACAATGAGCAGTTCTTC. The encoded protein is CASSWIAGSKYNEQFF.

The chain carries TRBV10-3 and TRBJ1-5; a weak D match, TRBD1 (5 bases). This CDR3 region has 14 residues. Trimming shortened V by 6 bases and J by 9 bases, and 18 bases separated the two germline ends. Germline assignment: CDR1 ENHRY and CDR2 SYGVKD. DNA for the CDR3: TGTGCCATCAGCCCGGGGGGGGACCTCCGGCCCCAGCATTTT. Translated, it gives CAISPGGDLRPQHF.

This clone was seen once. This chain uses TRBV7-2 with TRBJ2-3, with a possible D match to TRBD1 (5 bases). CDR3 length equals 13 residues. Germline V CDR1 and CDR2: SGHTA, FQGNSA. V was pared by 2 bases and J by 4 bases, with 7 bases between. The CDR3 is CASSLQGSDTQYF. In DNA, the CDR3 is TGTGCCAGCAGCTTACAGGGTTCAGATACGCAGTATTTT.

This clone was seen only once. In DNA form, the CDR3 reads TGTGCCAGCAGCCTGACAGGGGAAAATTCACCCCTCCACTTT. This sequence encodes CASSLTGENSPLHF. This chain connects TRBV6-6 to TRBJ1-6; the match to TRBD1 covers 8 bases. The junction had 5 bases not matched to a gene; V was cut back by 6 bases and J by 7 bases. The CDR3 has 14 amino acids. Germline V gives CDR1 MNHNY, CDR2 SVGAGI (reference sequence).